A single sample gave rise to the 7 T cell receptor beta chains below, sequenced in a study of cytomegalovirus exposure and HLA in healthy donors. It was with 60 Vbeta and 13 Jbeta primers that the PCR ran. Using immunoSEQ multiplex PCR, the repertoire was profiled, and TCRdb retains in-frame clones only, with some absent. The sample gives more than 150,000 clones, 75% to 90% of which show up once; 6.3% is in the top ten. Input material: PBMCs. These receptors were collected from a man in his forties in good health and CMV-seropositive.

The rearrangement links TRBV10-3 to TRBJ1-3, with no clear D. Looked up from germline, CDR1 is ENHRY and CDR2 is SYGVKD. This CDR3 has 14 residues. V dropped 10 bases and J dropped 0 bases, with 13 bases sitting between them. Written as DNA, the CDR3 is TGTGCCACCCTAGAGACCCTCTCTGGAAACACCATATATTTT. Translating it yields CATLETLSGNTIYF.

Note on this clone: This sample also contains other DNA sequences that code for the same CDR3. The V gene is TRBV7-9, the J gene TRBJ2-1; 7 positions match TRBD2. The germline V gene has CDR1 SEHNR and CDR2 FQNEAQ (reference sequence). The CDR3 is made up of 15 amino acids. The trim removed 1 base at V and 7 bases at J, leaving 7 bases unmatched. CDR3 amino acids: CASSLGSGGYNEQFF. The CDR3 bases are TGTGCCAGCAGCTTAGGCTCGGGGGGATATAATGAGCAGTTCTTC.

This rearrangement joins TRBV7-2 to TRBJ2-5, with 10 bases matching TRBD2. CDR3 length equals 18 residues. Germline V gene data show CDR1 as SGHTA and CDR2 as FQGNSA. With 5 bases clipped from V and 5 bases from J, the junction kept 17 bases outside the gene matches. CDR3: CASSLGSLAGGLGETQYF. CDR3 coding DNA: TGTGCCAGCAGCCTAGGGTCCTTAGCGGGGGGTTTGGGGGAGACCCAGTACTTC.

V and J are TRBV9 and TRBJ1-1; unclear D gene. Germline values: CDR1 SGDLS, CDR2 YYNGEE. This CDR3 has 15 amino acids. Trimming removed 3 bases at V and 11 bases at J, with 23 bases between. The CDR3 reads CASSADGVGRGEAFF. The CDR3 DNA is TGTGCCAGCAGCGCCGACGGAGTTGGTAGAGGTGAGGCTTTCTTT.

The CDR3 reads CASSEPRDTQYF. The CDR3 DNA sequence: TGTGCCAGCAGTGAACCCAGGGATACGCAGTATTTT. The chain employs TRBV6-1 and TRBJ2-3; D is unclear. The germline V and J ends were trimmed by 2 bases and 6 bases, with 6 bases remaining between them. This CDR3 is 12 amino acids long. Germline V gives CDR1 MNHNS, CDR2 SASEGT.

As concerns this clone: This sample also contains other DNA sequences that code for the same CDR3. The chain recombines TRBV7-3 with TRBJ2-6; possible D gene TRBD1, 5 bases. Germline CDR1 SGHTA, CDR2 FQGTGA. Trimming took off 5 bases at V and 4 bases at J, with 9 bases between the two ends. The CDR3 loop spans 14 amino acids. This CDR3 is CASSPRAGANVLTF. In nucleotides, the CDR3 is TGTGCCAGCAGCCCCAGGGCAGGGGCCAACGTCCTGACTTTC.

The rearrangement links TRBV27 to TRBJ2-1, with a possible D match to TRBD1 (5 bases). This CDR3 spans 13 amino acids. The V and J ends lost 6 bases and 7 bases respectively, with 13 bases between them. Germline CDR1 and CDR2: MNHEY and SMNVEV (reference sequence). The CDR3 region has the DNA TGTGCCAGCAGGCTAAATCAGGGAAATGAGCAGTTCTTC. It yields the protein CASRLNQGNEQFF.